The 20 T cell receptor beta chains below were found in one sample sequenced in a study of blood T cell repertoires in COVID-19. Measured with immunoSEQ multiplex PCR; TCRdb has only the in-frame clones, and not every one. The table lists approximately 50,000 clones, roughly 80% of them singletons. The sequencing sample was made of peripheral blood. These receptors were obtained from a human donor in a cohort sampled during active COVID-19.

The CDR3 nucleotides are TGTGCCAGCAGTAGGCCGGGACAGGGAGTTTATGGCTACACCTTC. It yields the protein CASSRPGQGVYGYTF. V gene TRBV28 combines with J gene TRBJ1-2, with 9 nucleotides matching TRBD1. This CDR3 is built from 15 residues. Trimming cost V 5 bases and J 5 bases; bases outside gene matches: 9. Germline V CDR1 and CDR2: MDHEN, SYDVKM.

This clone was observed a few times. This chain uses TRBV27 with TRBJ1-1; D is undetermined. Germline V gene sequence: CDR1 MNHEY, CDR2 SMNVEV (reference sequence). V lost 2 bases, J lost 1 base, and 8 bases lay in between. The CDR3 runs 14 residues. The CDR3 loop reads CASSLRLGNTEAFF. Here the CDR3 DNA reads TGTGCCAGCAGTTTAAGACTAGGGAACACTGAAGCTTTCTTT.

This rearrangement joins TRBV18 to TRBJ1-2, with 9 bases fitting TRBD1. The CDR3 is 15 residues long. Germline lookup yields CDR1 KGHSH and CDR2 LQKENI. The V segment lost 2 bases and the J segment 0 bases; nucleotides outside the gene matches: 1. The CDR3 loop reads CASSPGQGTNYGYTF. The CDR3 nucleotides are TGTGCCAGCTCACCAGGACAGGGGACTAACTATGGCTACACCTTC.

This sequence joins TRBV4-3 and TRBJ2-7; D is undetermined. The V end lost 4 bases, the J end lost 0 bases, and 13 bases lay between the germline ends. Per germline, CDR1 LGHNA and CDR2 YSLEER. The CDR3 spans 15 residues. In nucleotides, the CDR3 is TGCGCCAGCAGCCCTCGGCCGGGTAGCTCCTACGAGCAGTACTTC. Residues: CASSPRPGSSYEQYF.

The rearrangement links TRBV7-9 to TRBJ2-1, with 9 nucleotides matching TRBD1. The V gene end was trimmed by 6 bases and the J gene end by 5 bases; junction bases not matched to a gene: 14. This CDR3 is 17 amino acids long. The germline V gene encodes CDR1 SEHNR and CDR2 FQNEAQ (reference sequence). The chain's CDR3 is CASSSAGDRAGHNEQFF. In DNA form, the CDR3 reads TGTGCCAGCAGTTCCGCCGGGGACAGGGCTGGCCACAATGAGCAGTTCTTC.

The J gene is TRBJ1-5, the V gene TRBV6-2 or TRBV6-3; a possible D gene is TRBD1 (5 bases). V was shortened by 4 bases and J by 7 bases, with 14 bases between the two germline ends. CDR3 length: 14 residues. Per germline, CDR1 MNHEY and CDR2 SVGEGT. The CDR3 spells CASSFDSVFQPQHF. In nucleotides, the CDR3 is TGTGCCAGCAGTTTCGACAGCGTGTTCCAGCCCCAGCATTTT.

The chain carries TRBV29-1 and TRBJ1-1, with D perhaps matching TRBD1 (6 bases). The CDR3 length is 13 residues. The germline V gene has CDR1 SQVTM and CDR2 ANQGSEA. Trimming removed 5 bases from V and 1 base from J, with 11 bases in between. As DNA, the CDR3 is TGCAGCGTTCTAGACAGGCCGAACACTGAAGCTTTCTTT. Translated: CSVLDRPNTEAFF.

The J gene is TRBJ2-7, the V gene TRBV7-8; possible D gene TRBD1, 5 bases. Germline CDR1 SGHVS, CDR2 FQNEAQ. The CDR3 loop spans 14 amino acids. Trimming took off 5 bases at V and 1 base at J, with 12 bases between the two ends. DNA of the CDR3: TGTGCCAGCAGCGTTCAGGGTGGTTCCTACGAGCAGTACTTC. As protein: CASSVQGGSYEQYF.

The gene calls are TRBV30 and TRBJ1-2; TRBD1 matches at 8 bases. Germline CDR1 GTSNPN, CDR2 SVGIG (reference sequence). With V trimmed by 0 bases and J by 4 bases, 4 bases remained unmatched. The CDR3 totals 14 residues. This chain's CDR3 is CAWSVLGTGYGYTF. The CDR3 nucleotides are TGTGCCTGGAGTGTACTTGGGACAGGCTATGGCTACACCTTC.

This clone has only a few counts. The chain links TRBV9 to TRBJ1-2, with D maybe TRBD1 (6 bases). V was cut by 0 bases and J by 8 bases, with 11 bases left in between. Germline assignment: CDR1 SGDLS and CDR2 YYNGEE. The CDR3 length is 13 residues. The CDR3 loop is CASSVGEGGGYTF. The CDR3 nucleotides are TGTGCCAGCAGCGTAGGGGAAGGGGGAGGCTACACCTTC.

For the CDR3, the DNA is TGTGCCTGGAGTGTACATTTAGGACAGAACAATCAGCCCCAGCATTTT. Amino acids: CAWSVHLGQNNQPQHF. This sequence joins TRBV30 and TRBJ1-5, with TRBD1 as a possible D gene (6 bases). Trimming cost V 0 bases and J 3 bases, with 15 bases left between them. Germline V gene data show CDR1 as GTSNPN and CDR2 as SVGIG (reference sequence). CDR3 length equals 16 residues.

About this clone: The junction and the germline gene differ at one end; a read error may be behind it. The CDR3 here is CASSRGQSNEKLFF. The CDR3, as DNA: TGTGCCAGCAGCAGGGGACAGTCTAATGAAAAACTATTTTTT. The chain carries TRBV5-5 and TRBJ1-4; 7 bases fit TRBD1. The CDR3 runs 14 residues. Germline V gives CDR1 SGHKS, CDR2 YYEKEE (reference sequence).

The V call is TRBV6-4, the J call TRBJ1-2, with D perhaps matching TRBD1 (6 bases). This CDR3 comprises 10 residues. The V and J ends lost 10 bases and 3 bases respectively, with 6 bases between them. CDR1 is MRHNA, CDR2 SNTAGT, per germline. The CDR3 nucleotides read TGTGCCACAGGGGACTATGGCTACACCTTC. Amino acid sequence: CATGDYGYTF.

Concerning this clone itself: Other DNA sequences in the same sample also yield this CDR3. The chain has TRBV7-2 and TRBJ1-1, with D perhaps matching TRBD1 (6 bases). V was pared by 8 bases and J by 5 bases, with 15 bases between. The germline V gene has CDR1 SGHTA and CDR2 FQGNSA. This CDR3 region has 13 residues. The CDR3 DNA reads TGTGCCAGCGGAGTTAACAGGGAGACTGAAGCTTTCTTT. Protein product: CASGVNRETEAFF.

V is TRBV7-5 and J is TRBJ2-7; the D call in the table, TRBD2, was not verified against the DNA. TRBV7-5 is termed a pseudogene. CDR3 length: 16 amino acids. The CDR3 loop is CVRRKDCGPATYEQYF. The CDR3 DNA reads as TGTGTCAGAAGGAAAGACTGCGGGCCGGCGACCTACGAGCAGTACTTC.

This clone appeared once. The chain has TRBV3-1 (or the pseudogene TRBV3-2) and TRBJ1-1, with 8 bases identical to TRBD1. V lost 2 bases, J lost 6 bases, and 8 bases stayed unmatched. This CDR3 has 15 amino acids. Germline V lookup: CDR1 LGHDT, CDR2 YNNKEL (reference sequence). As DNA, the CDR3 is TGTGCCAGCAGCCAATTACGAGACAGGGGCGCTGAAGCTTTCTTT. This codes for CASSQLRDRGAEAFF.

The V gene is TRBV29-1, the J gene TRBJ2-1; 14 bases line up with TRBD2. Germline CDR1 reads SQVTM; CDR2 reads ANQGSEA. There are 16 residues in the CDR3. V trimming: 4 bases; J trimming: 10 bases; junction bases outside the gene matches: 12. Written as DNA, the CDR3 is TGCAGCGTTGCTAAGACTAGCGGGGGGGCCGGCGTCGAGCAGTTCTTC. It yields the protein CSVAKTSGGAGVEQFF.

J is TRBJ1-3 and V is TRBV6-5; a possible D gene is TRBD1 (6 bases). Germline V gives CDR1 MNHEY, CDR2 SVGAGI. This CDR3 is 15 amino acids long. Trimming pared 6 bases from V and 0 bases from J, leaving 12 bases between. The CDR3 DNA sequence: TGTGCCAGCAGCTCGGACAGAAGCTCTGGAAACACCATATATTTT. Its translation is CASSSDRSSGNTIYF.

This clone was counted only a few times. The V and J genes are TRBV9 and TRBJ2-5; TRBD2 agrees at 10 bases. V lost 6 bases to trimming and J lost 6 bases; unmatched junction nucleotides: 8. CDR1 is SGDLS and CDR2 is YYNGEE in the germline V gene. CDR3 length equals 14 residues. The CDR3, as DNA: TGTGCCAGCAATCCTAGCGGGGGAATTAAGACCCAGTACTTC. This translates into CASNPSGGIKTQYF.

The chain is built from TRBV2 and TRBJ1-2, with D unclear. CDR1 is SNHLY, CDR2 FYNNEI, per germline. The CDR3 contains 12 residues. The germline V and J ends were trimmed by 6 bases and 6 bases, with 11 bases remaining between them. The CDR3, as DNA: TGTGCCAGCAGCTTAGCGGGCCATGGCTACACCTTC. This sequence encodes CASSLAGHGYTF.